Below, 16 T cell receptor beta chains from the same sample are listed, as sequenced in a study of T cell repertoires in cytomegalovirus infection. TCRdb reprocessed the reads with MiXCR, giving one entry per CDR3 protein. The sample carries a few hundred thousand distinct CDR3 sequences, 17% recorded once. Sequencing was performed on PBMCs. The receptor set was obtained from a human donor in good health (CMV status not recorded). Some clones in this sample may be carry-over from other donors' samples.

The chain employs TRBV18 and TRBJ1-4, with D unclear. The CDR3 spans 13 residues. Deletions cut 2 bases from V and 7 bases from J, with 8 bases between. CDR1 KGHSH and CDR2 LQKENI come from the germline V gene. The CDR3 loop reads CASSPSAGEKLFF. For the CDR3, the DNA is TGTGCCAGCTCACCATCGGCGGGTGAAAAACTGTTTTTT.

The gene calls are TRBV20-1 and TRBJ1-5; 8 positions match TRBD1. The germline CDR1 and CDR2 sequences are DFQATT and SNEGSKA (reference sequence). The CDR3 runs 15 residues. Losses at the gene ends were 0 bases for V and 5 bases for J; bases not matched to a gene: 6. The CDR3 here is CSARDGDRPHQPQHF. CDR3 DNA sequence: TGCAGTGCTAGAGACGGGGACAGGCCCCATCAGCCCCAGCATTTT.

The V gene is TRBV20-1, the J gene TRBJ2-1; TRBD2 matches 9 bases. Germline CDR1 reads DFQATT; CDR2 reads SNEGSKA (reference sequence). The CDR3 runs 15 residues. V shed 6 bases, J shed 4 bases, and the junction held 10 bases outside the gene matches. The CDR3 DNA follows: TGCAGTGCCCCTGGAGTAGCGGGGGTGTACAATGAGCAGTTCTTC. Translating it yields CSAPGVAGVYNEQFF.

This clonotype was observed many times. The J gene is TRBJ1-2, the V gene TRBV20-1, with TRBD1 as a possible D gene (5 bases). The V gene's germline CDR1 is DFQATT and CDR2 SNEGSKA (reference sequence). The CDR3 is made up of 14 amino acids. V gave up 6 bases and J gave up 4 bases, with 18 bases separating them. The CDR3 DNA sequence: TGCAGTGCACCGGGGGTAAATCAGGGCTATGGCTACACCTTC. This encodes CSAPGVNQGYGYTF.

This clonotype was observed a few times. This chain links TRBV20-1 with TRBJ2-7; the D gene is possibly TRBD1 (6 bases). The CDR3 length is 13 residues. Trimming removed 5 bases from V and 1 base from J, with 12 bases in between. From germline, CDR1 is DFQATT and CDR2 SNEGSKA (reference sequence). The DNA of the CDR3 is TGCAGTGCTCCGGGACATATGTCCTACGAGCAGTACTTC. Translated, it gives CSAPGHMSYEQYF.

There are many counts of this clonotype. The chain links TRBV20-1 to TRBJ2-5, with D unresolved. Trimming shortened V by 2 bases and J by 0 bases, and 19 bases separated the two germline ends. The length of the CDR3 is 17 residues. The germline gives CDR1 DFQATT, CDR2 SNEGSKA (reference sequence). The CDR3 DNA sequence: TGCAGTGCTAGAAGTGACACCCAACGCCGGTACCAAGAGACCCAGTACTTC. Amino acids: CSARSDTQRRYQETQYF.

The sample holds many counts of this clonotype. The chain combines TRBV12-3 or TRBV12-4 with TRBJ2-1; D may be TRBD2 (6 bases). The length of the CDR3 is 14 residues. V was pared by 4 bases and J by 5 bases, with 12 bases between. CDR3 sequence: CASSSGDFDNEQFF. The CDR3 nucleotides are TGTGCCAGCAGTTCCGGGGACTTCGACAATGAGCAGTTCTTC.

V usage is TRBV19 and J usage is TRBJ1-5; unclear D gene. V lost 3 bases and J lost 0, with 6 bases in between. The CDR3 spans 14 residues. Germline-derived CDR1 and CDR2 are LNHDA and SQIVND (reference sequence). The CDR3: CASSMYSSNQPQHF. The CDR3 DNA follows: TGTGCCAGTAGTATGTACAGTAGCAATCAGCCCCAGCATTTT.

This clonotype came up many times. The rearrangement joins TRBV7-2 to TRBJ1-3; no clear D. The germline V gene encodes CDR1 SGHTA and CDR2 FQGNSA. The CDR3 spans 17 residues. The germline V and J ends were trimmed by 1 base and 0 bases, with 13 bases remaining between them. The CDR3 region is CASSLGAALSSGNTIYF. The CDR3 DNA sequence: TGTGCCAGCAGCTTAGGCGCAGCCCTGAGCTCTGGAAACACCATATATTTT.

This clonotype came up a few times. The chain recombines TRBV10-3 with TRBJ1-1; D perhaps matches TRBD1 (6 bases). Trimming stripped 4 bases from V and 0 bases from J, with 15 bases between. The CDR3 has 16 residues. CDR1 and CDR2 (germline): ENHRY, SYGVKD. This chain's CDR3 is CAISATGTFMNTEAFF. The CDR3 coding sequence is TGTGCCATCAGTGCGACTGGGACATTCATGAACACTGAAGCTTTCTTT.

This clonotype was detected ten times or more. The genes are TRBV28 and TRBJ2-4; TRBD1 agrees at 7 bases. The CDR3 covers 13 residues. The junction had 6 bases not matched to a gene; V was cut back by 7 bases and J by 6 bases. Germline V CDR1 and CDR2: MDHEN, SYDVKM. The CDR3 reads CASKGANGNIQYF. CDR3 DNA: TGTGCCAGCAAGGGGGCTAATGGAAACATTCAGTACTTC. Together with reference TRBV28 and TRBJ2-4, the CDR3 gives the full variable domain: DVKVTQSSRYLVKRTGEKVFLECVQDMDHENMFWYRQDPGLGLRLIYFSYDVKMKEKGDIPEGYSVSREKKERFSLILESASTNQTSMYLCASKGANGNIQYFGAGTRLSVL.

The chain uses TRBV6-2 or TRBV6-3 and TRBJ2-1; the match to TRBD2 covers 14 bases. The J segment lost 1 base and the V segment lost 4 bases, leaving 9 bases of the junction unmatched. Germline V lookup: CDR1 MNHEY, CDR2 SVGEGT. The CDR3 extends over 19 amino acids. In DNA form, the CDR3 reads TGTGCCAGCAGTTCGGGGGGACTAGCGGGGGAATGGTCCTACAATGAGCAGTTCTTC. Encoded protein: CASSSGGLAGEWSYNEQFF.

Many counts were recorded for this clonotype. The genes are TRBV7-6 and TRBJ1-5; maybe TRBD1 (5 bases). V lost 0 bases and J lost 4, with 10 bases in between. From germline, CDR1 is SGHVS and CDR2 FNYEAQ. CDR3 length: 15 amino acids. The CDR3 reads CASSLAWGINQPQHF. The CDR3 DNA is TGTGCCAGCAGCTTAGCGTGGGGGATAAATCAGCCCCAGCATTTT.

The V and J genes are TRBV10-3 and TRBJ2-1; D is uncertain. The CDR3 is 13 residues long. Trimming took off 0 bases at V and 8 bases at J, with 8 bases between the two ends. Per the germline V gene, CDR1 is ENHRY and CDR2 is SYGVKD. The CDR3 sequence: CAISESLSDEQFF. The CDR3 DNA is TGTGCCATCAGTGAGTCGCTTAGTGATGAGCAGTTCTTC.

Many counts were recorded for this clonotype. The chain is built from TRBV7-2 and TRBJ2-7; the D gene is possibly TRBD1 (5 bases). The germline CDR1 and CDR2 sequences are SGHTA and FQGNSA. V lost 5 bases and J 4 bases, leaving 12 bases between the germline ends. CDR3 size: 13 residues. CDR3 DNA: TGTGCCAGCAGCGGACAAGAAGCGTACGAGCAGTACTTC. It encodes CASSGQEAYEQYF.

The chain joins TRBV10-2 to TRBJ2-5; D is ambiguous. The germline V gene encodes CDR1 WSHSY and CDR2 SAAADI. The length of the CDR3 is 14 residues. The V gene lost 3 bases and the J gene lost 0 bases, with 8 bases spanning the gap. The CDR3 DNA reads TGCGCCAGCAGTGACGGGTGCCACCAAGAGACCCAGTACTTC. It codes for CASSDGCHQETQYF.